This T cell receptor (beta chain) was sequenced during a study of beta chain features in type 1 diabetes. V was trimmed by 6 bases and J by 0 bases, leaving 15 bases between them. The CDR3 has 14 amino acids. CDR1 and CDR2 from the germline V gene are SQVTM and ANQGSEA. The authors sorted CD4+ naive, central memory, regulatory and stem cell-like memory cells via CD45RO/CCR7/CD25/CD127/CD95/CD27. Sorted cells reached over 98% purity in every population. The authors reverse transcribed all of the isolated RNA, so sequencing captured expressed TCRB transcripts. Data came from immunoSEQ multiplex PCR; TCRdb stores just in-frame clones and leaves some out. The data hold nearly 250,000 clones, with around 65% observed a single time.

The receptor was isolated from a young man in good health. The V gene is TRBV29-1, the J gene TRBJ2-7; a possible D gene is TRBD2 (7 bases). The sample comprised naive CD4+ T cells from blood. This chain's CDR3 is CSVLRGASSYEQYF. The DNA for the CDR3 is TGCAGCGTCCTCCGGGGGGCGAGCTCCTACGAGCAGTACTTC.